Shown below are 17 T cell receptor beta chains from a single sample sequenced in a study of T-cell reconstitution after alpha-beta-depleted transplantation in children. Preparation of the TCRbeta library was carried out with unique molecular identifiers. TCRdb reprocessed the PCR reads via MiXCR and lists one record per CDR3 protein. Of about a million distinct CDR3 sequences listed, about 29% are singletons. This specimen was PBMCs, mostly from graft donor cells, taken 360 days after TCRalphabeta/CD19-depleted stem cell transplant. Receptors originate from a boy less than two years old who had a stem cell transplant for SCID, so the T cells may come from the graft donor.

The sample holds a few counts of this clonotype. The chain is built from TRBV12-3 or TRBV12-4 and TRBJ1-2, with TRBD1 as a possible D gene (6 bases). There are 12 residues in the CDR3. V was pared by 2 bases and J by 8 bases, with 9 bases between. CDR3 sequence reads: CASSLSGVGYTF. In DNA form, the CDR3 reads TGTGCCAGCAGTTTATCAGGGGTCGGCTACACCTTC.

This chain joins TRBV7-8 and TRBJ2-5, with TRBD2 identical over 9 bases. The CDR3 totals 16 residues. Germline lookup yields CDR1 SGHVS and CDR2 FQNEAQ. The V segment lost 1 base and the J segment 2 bases; nucleotides outside the gene matches: 5. The CDR3 sequence is CASSLEAGGEQETQYF. CDR3 in DNA: TGTGCCAGCAGCTTAGAAGCGGGGGGTGAACAAGAGACCCAGTACTTC.

The chain joins TRBV7-6 to TRBJ2-3; TRBD1 agrees at 7 bases. The CDR3 extends over 16 amino acids. Germline assignment: CDR1 SGHVS and CDR2 FNYEAQ. V lost 4 bases to trimming and J lost 8 bases; unmatched junction nucleotides: 15. The CDR3 reads CASSSGGRAQGATQYF. The CDR3 DNA is TGTGCCAGCAGCTCAGGGGGTAGGGCCCAGGGCGCTACGCAGTATTTT.

J is TRBJ1-4 and V is TRBV12-3 or TRBV12-4; D is possibly TRBD1 (5 bases). The CDR3 extends over 14 amino acids. V lost 8 bases, J lost 10 bases, and 20 bases lay in between. This CDR3 reads CASLDGMRGGKLFF. CDR3 DNA sequence: TGTGCCAGCTTAGACGGGATGCGGGGCGGAAAACTGTTTTTT.

A few counts support this clonotype. This chain connects TRBV20-1 to TRBJ2-1; 10 bases agree with TRBD1. The junction had 8 bases not matched to a gene; V was cut back by 5 bases and J by 7 bases. This CDR3 contains 14 residues. Germline values: CDR1 DFQATT, CDR2 SNEGSKA (reference sequence). The CDR3 DNA sequence: TGCAGTGCTTATTTCCCGGGACAGGGGAATGAGCAGTTCTTC. Translating it yields CSAYFPGQGNEQFF.

This chain joins TRBV15 and TRBJ2-1, with D hard to call. CDR1 and CDR2 (germline): LNHNV, YYDKDF (reference sequence). V lost 9 bases to trimming and J lost 3 bases, with 6 bases between them. This CDR3 contains 11 residues. The CDR3 DNA sequence: TGTGCCACGTACCACTACAATGAGCAGTTCTTC. It yields the protein CATYHYNEQFF.

This clonotype was seen a handful of times. This chain links TRBV4-1 with TRBJ2-5; 10 nucleotides match TRBD2. After removal of 0 bases from V and 3 bases from J, the junction contained 10 bases not matched to a gene. Germline CDR1 MGHRA, CDR2 YSYEKL. The CDR3 is 18 residues long. The CDR3 loop is CASSQDLAGATKKETQYF. DNA of the CDR3: TGCGCCAGCAGCCAAGATCTAGCGGGGGCTACGAAAAAAGAGACCCAGTACTTC.

Ten or more counts support this clonotype. Compared with germline, one end of the junction differs, possibly owing to a read error. The chain recombines TRBV5-1 with TRBJ2-5; 8 bases are shared with TRBD2. This CDR3 spans 15 amino acids. Germline lookup yields CDR1 SGHRS and CDR2 YFSETQ. The CDR3 DNA sequence: TGTGCCAGCAGCTTAACTAGCGGAGGAGGAGAGACCCAGTACTTC. This codes for CASSLTSGGGETQYF. Using reference TRBV5-1 and TRBJ2-5 for the parts outside the CDR3, the full variable domain is KAGVTQTPRYLIKTRGQQVTLSCSPISGHRSVSWYQQTPGQGLQFLFEYFSETQRNKGNFPGRFSGRQFSNSRSEMNVSTLELGDSALYLCASSLTSGGGETQYFGPGTRLLVL.

The rearrangement links TRBV10-2 to TRBJ2-3, with 9 bases identical to TRBD2. The CDR3 covers 15 residues. The germline V gene has CDR1 WSHSY and CDR2 SAAADI. The J segment lost 6 bases and the V segment lost 0 bases, leaving 4 bases of the junction unmatched. CDR3 nucleotides: TGCGCCAGCAGTGAGTCAGCGGGGGGCGGGGATACGCAGTATTTT. Protein: CASSESAGGGDTQYF.

This clonotype came up a few times. V gene TRBV6-5 combines with J gene TRBJ2-6; D not resolved. The germline V and J ends were trimmed by 9 bases and 0 bases, with 6 bases remaining between them. CDR3 length: 13 residues. CDR1 and CDR2 (germline): MNHEY, SVGAGI. The CDR3 DNA reads as TGTGCCAGTAAATTCTCTGGGGCCAACGTCCTGACTTTC. This gives the protein CASKFSGANVLTF.

This clonotype showed up just a few times. The chain uses TRBV7-3 and TRBJ2-3, with 8 bases lining up with TRBD2. Germline V CDR1 and CDR2: SGHTA, FQGTGA. Trimming removed 5 bases from V and 1 base from J; junction bases left unmatched: 8. This CDR3 has 16 residues. Here the CDR3 reads CASSPLAGMGTDTQYF. The CDR3 region has the DNA TGTGCCAGCAGCCCATTAGCGGGGATGGGCACAGATACGCAGTATTTT. The full variable domain, its missing parts supplied by reference TRBV7-3 and TRBJ2-3, is GAGVSQTPSNKVTEKGKYVELRCDPISGHTALYWYRQSLGQGPEFLIYFQGTGAADDSGLPNDRFFAVRPEGSVSTLKIQRTERGDSAVYLCASSPLAGMGTDTQYFGPGTRLTVL.

Many counts were recorded for this clonotype. V usage is TRBV4-1 and J usage is TRBJ2-3; the match to TRBD2 covers 12 bases. The germline CDR1 and CDR2 sequences are MGHRA and YSYEKL. The length of the CDR3 is 18 residues. Trimming took 0 bases from V and 2 from J; bases not matched to a gene: 6. In DNA, the CDR3 is TGCGCCAGCAGCCAAGATTTTCTAGCGGGGGGGACCACAGATACGCAGTATTTT. Translation: CASSQDFLAGGTTDTQYF.

The chain joins TRBV29-1 to TRBJ2-5, with D perhaps matching TRBD2 (6 bases). Trimming left V 4 bases short and J 5 bases short, with 14 bases between. The CDR3 has 13 residues. Germline values: CDR1 SQVTM, CDR2 ANQGSEA. This chain's CDR3 is CSVGGVVLETQYF. The CDR3, as DNA: TGCAGCGTTGGGGGGGTGGTGTTGGAGACCCAGTACTTC.

Only a few counts were recorded for this clonotype. The rearrangement joins TRBV6-5 to TRBJ1-5; D may be TRBD1 (6 bases). This CDR3 has 15 amino acids. Trimming took 0 bases from V and 7 from J, leaving 13 bases between them. Looked up from germline, CDR1 is MNHEY and CDR2 is SVGAGI. The CDR3 region is CASSYSRGGQQPQHF. DNA for the CDR3: TGTGCCAGCAGTTACTCGAGAGGGGGGCAACAGCCCCAGCATTTT.

This rearrangement joins TRBV6-5 to TRBJ2-7; D is undetermined. With 0 bases removed from V and 1 base from J, the gap between germline ends came to 22 bases. Germline-derived CDR1 and CDR2 are MNHEY and SVGAGI. This CDR3 comprises 19 residues. The CDR3 DNA reads TGTGCCAGCAGTTACTCATCATGGGCCGAGGCAGGTATATCCTACGAGCAGTACTTC. It specifies CASSYSSWAEAGISYEQYF.

This chain connects TRBV11-2 to TRBJ1-1; D not certain. Trimming took 2 bases from V and 3 from J, leaving 7 bases between them. Per germline, CDR1 SGHAT and CDR2 FQNNGV. This CDR3 is 13 amino acids long. The CDR3 nucleotides read TGTGCCAGCAGCTTATTGAGATACACTGAAGCTTTCTTT. It translates to CASSLLRYTEAFF. Full variable domain (missing parts from reference TRBV11-2 and TRBJ1-1): EAGVAQSPRYKIIEKRQSVAFWCNPISGHATLYWYQQILGQGPKLLIQFQNNGVVDDSQLPKDRFSAERLKGVDSTLKIQPAKLEDSAVYLCASSLLRYTEAFFGQGTRLTVV.

Note on this clonotype: An end of the junction differs from the germline gene, which may be a read error. The rearrangement uses TRBV5-1 and TRBJ1-3, with D possibly matching TRBD1 (6 bases). The CDR3 runs to 17 residues. CDR1 and CDR2 from the germline V gene are SGHRS and YFSETQ. The DNA for the CDR3 is TGCGCCAGCAGCTTGGTTGTTCAGGGGTCCTCTGAAAACACCATATATTTT. Encoded protein: CASSLVVQGSSENTIYF.